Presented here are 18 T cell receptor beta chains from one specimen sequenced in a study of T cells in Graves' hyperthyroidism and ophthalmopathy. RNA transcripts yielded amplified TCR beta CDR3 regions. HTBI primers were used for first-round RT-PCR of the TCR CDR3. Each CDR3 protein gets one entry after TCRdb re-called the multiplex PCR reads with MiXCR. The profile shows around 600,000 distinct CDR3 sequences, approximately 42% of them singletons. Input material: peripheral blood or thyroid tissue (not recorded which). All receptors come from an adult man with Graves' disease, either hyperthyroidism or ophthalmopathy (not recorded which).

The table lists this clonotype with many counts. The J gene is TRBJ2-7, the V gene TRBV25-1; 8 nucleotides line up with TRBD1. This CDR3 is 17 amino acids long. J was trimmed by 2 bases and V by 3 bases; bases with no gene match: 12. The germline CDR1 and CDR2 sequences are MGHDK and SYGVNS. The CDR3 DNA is TGTGCCAGCAGTGATCCCAGAATAGGACAGGGAGCCTACGAGCAGTACTTC. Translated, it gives CASSDPRIGQGAYEQYF.

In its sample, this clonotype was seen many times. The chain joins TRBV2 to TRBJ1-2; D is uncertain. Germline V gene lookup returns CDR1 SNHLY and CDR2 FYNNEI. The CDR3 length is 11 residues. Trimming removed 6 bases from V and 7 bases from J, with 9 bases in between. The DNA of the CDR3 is TGTGCCAGCAGCCGTGCAGGTGGCTACACCTTC. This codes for CASSRAGGYTF.

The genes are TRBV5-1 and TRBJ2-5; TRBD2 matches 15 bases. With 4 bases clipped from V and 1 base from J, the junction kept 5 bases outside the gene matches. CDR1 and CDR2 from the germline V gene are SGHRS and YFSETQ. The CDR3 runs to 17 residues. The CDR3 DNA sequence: TGCGCCAGCAGCCCAGGGACTAGCGGGAGGCTCCAAGAGACCCAGTACTTC. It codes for CASSPGTSGRLQETQYF.

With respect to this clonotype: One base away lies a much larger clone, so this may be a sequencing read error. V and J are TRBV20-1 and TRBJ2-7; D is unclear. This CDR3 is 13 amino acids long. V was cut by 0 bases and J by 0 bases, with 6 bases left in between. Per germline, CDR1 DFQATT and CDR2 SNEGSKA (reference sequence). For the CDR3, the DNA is TGCAGTGCTAGAGATTACGGCTCCTACGAGCAGTACTTC. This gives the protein CSARDYGSYEQYF.

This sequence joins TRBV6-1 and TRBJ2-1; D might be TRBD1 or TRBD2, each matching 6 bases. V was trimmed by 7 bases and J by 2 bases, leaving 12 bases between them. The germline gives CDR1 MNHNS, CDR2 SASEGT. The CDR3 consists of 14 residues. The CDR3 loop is CASKAEGAYNEQFF. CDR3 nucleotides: TGTGCCAGCAAAGCGGAGGGGGCCTACAATGAGCAGTTCTTC.

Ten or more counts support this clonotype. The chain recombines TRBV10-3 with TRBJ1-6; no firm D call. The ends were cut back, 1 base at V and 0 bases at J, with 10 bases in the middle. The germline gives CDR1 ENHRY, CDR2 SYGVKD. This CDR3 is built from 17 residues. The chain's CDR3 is CAISEFGPSSYNSPLHF. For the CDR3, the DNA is TGTGCCATCAGTGAGTTTGGGCCAAGCTCCTATAATTCACCCCTCCACTTT.

The CDR3 nucleotides read TGTGCTAGTGGTTTGGGGGGCTTCAACGAGCAGTACTTC. Protein: CASGLGGFNEQYF. The V gene is TRBV12-5, the J gene TRBJ2-7; weak D call: TRBD1 (5 bases). The length of the CDR3 is 13 residues. Germline CDR1 is LGHNT and CDR2 is FRNRAP. V was pared by 1 base and J by 5 bases, with 9 bases between.

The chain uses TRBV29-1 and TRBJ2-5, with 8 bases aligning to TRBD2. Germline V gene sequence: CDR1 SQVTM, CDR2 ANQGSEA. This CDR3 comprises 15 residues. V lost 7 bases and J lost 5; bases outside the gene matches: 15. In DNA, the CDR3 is TGCAGCGGCCAACCCGGAGTAGCGGGACGGGAGACCCAGTACTTC. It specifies CSGQPGVAGRETQYF.

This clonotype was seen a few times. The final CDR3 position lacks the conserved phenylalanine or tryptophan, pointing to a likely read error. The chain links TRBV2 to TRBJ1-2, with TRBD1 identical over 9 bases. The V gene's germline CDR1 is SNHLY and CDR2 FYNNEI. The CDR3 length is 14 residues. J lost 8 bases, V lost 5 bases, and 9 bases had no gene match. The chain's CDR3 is CASSYSRDRAGYTL. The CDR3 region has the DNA TGTGCCAGCAGTTACTCGCGGGACAGGGCCGGCTACACCCTC.

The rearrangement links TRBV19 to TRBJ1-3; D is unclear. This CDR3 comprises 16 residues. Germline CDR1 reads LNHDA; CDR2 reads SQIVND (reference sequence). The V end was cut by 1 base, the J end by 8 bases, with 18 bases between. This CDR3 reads CASSIGVSYYGYTIYF. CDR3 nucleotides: TGTGCCAGTAGTATAGGGGTGTCTTACTATGGCTACACCATATATTTT. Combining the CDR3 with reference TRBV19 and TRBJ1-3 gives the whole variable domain DGGITQSPKYLFRKEGQNVTLSCEQNLNHDAMYWYRQDPGQGLRLIYYSQIVNDFQKGDIAEGYSVSREKKESFPLTVTSAQKNPTAFYLCASSIGVSYYGYTIYFGEGSWLTVV.

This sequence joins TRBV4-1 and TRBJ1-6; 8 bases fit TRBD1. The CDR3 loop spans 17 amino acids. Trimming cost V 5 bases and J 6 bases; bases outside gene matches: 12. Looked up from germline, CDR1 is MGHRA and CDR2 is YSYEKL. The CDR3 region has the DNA TGCGCCAGCAGCAAGGACAGGGTCTCCGTCCTTAATTCACCCCTCCACTTT. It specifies CASSKDRVSVLNSPLHF.

The CDR3 DNA reads as TGTGCCAGCAGCCGGATCGGGGAGGCGGAGGAGACCCAGTACTTC. This gives the protein CASSRIGEAEETQYF. The chain couples TRBV7-8 to TRBJ2-5; weak D call: TRBD2 (6 bases). V was cut by 5 bases and J by 5 bases, with 18 bases left in between. The CDR3 has 15 amino acids. Germline CDR1 SGHVS, CDR2 FQNEAQ.

The CDR3 loop reads CASSVGTGVGTVSYEQYF. The CDR3 nucleotides are TGTGCCAGCAGCGTAGGCACAGGGGTCGGGACTGTCTCCTACGAGCAGTACTTC. This sequence joins TRBV5-4 and TRBJ2-7, with a weak D call TRBD1 (7 bases). CDR3 length: 18 residues. From germline, CDR1 is SGHNT and CDR2 YYREEE (reference sequence). V lost 4 bases, J lost 0 bases, and 23 bases lay in between. Looking up the rest from reference TRBV5-4 and TRBJ2-7 gives the full variable domain: ETGVTQSPTHLIKTRGQQVTLRCSSQSGHNTVSWYQQALGQGPQFIFQYYREEENGRGNFPPRFSGLQFPNYSSELNVNALELDDSALYLCASSVGTGVGTVSYEQYFGPGTRLTVT.

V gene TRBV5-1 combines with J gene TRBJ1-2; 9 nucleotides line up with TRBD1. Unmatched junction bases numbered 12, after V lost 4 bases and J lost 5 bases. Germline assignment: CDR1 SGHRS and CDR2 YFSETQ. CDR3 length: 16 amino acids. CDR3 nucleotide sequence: TGCGCCAGCAGCGCCTCCGGGACAGGGTTCCAATATGGCTACACCTTC. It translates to CASSASGTGFQYGYTF.

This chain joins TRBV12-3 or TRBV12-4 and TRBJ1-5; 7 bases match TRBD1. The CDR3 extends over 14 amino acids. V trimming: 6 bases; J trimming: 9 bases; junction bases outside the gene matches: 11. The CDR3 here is CASRRDRAPWPQHF. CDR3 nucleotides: TGTGCCAGCAGGCGCGACAGGGCCCCTTGGCCCCAGCATTTT.

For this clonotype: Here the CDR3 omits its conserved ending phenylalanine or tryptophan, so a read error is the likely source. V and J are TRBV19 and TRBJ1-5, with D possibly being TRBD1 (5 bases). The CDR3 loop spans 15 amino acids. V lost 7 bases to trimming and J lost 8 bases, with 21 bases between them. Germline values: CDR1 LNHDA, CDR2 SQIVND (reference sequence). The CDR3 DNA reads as TGTGCCAGTACTGCGGGGGGGTTTGGCGGGGAGCCCCAGCATCTT. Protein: CASTAGGFGGEPQHL.

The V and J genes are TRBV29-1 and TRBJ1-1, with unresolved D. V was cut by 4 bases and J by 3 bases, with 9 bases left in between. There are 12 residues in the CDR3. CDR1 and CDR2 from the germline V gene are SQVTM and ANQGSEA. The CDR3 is CSVGVSHTEAFF. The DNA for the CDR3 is TGCAGCGTTGGGGTTTCACACACTGAAGCTTTCTTT.

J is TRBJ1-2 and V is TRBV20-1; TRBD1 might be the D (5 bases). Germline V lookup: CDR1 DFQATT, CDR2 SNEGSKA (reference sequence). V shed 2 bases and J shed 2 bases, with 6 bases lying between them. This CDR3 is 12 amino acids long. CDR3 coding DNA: TGCAGTGCTAGAAAGGGGAACTATGGCTACACCTTC. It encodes CSARKGNYGYTF.